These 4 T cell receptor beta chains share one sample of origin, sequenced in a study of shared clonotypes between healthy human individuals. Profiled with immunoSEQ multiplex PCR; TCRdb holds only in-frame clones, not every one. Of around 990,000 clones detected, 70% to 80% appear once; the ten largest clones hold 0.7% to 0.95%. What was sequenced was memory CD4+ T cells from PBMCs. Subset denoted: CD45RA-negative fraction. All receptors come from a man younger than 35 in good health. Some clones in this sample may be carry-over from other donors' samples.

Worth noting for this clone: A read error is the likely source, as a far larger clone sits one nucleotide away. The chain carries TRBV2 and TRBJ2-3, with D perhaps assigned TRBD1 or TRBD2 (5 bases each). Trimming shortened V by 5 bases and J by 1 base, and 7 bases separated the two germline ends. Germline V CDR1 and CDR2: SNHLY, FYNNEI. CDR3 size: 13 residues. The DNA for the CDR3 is TGTGCCAGCAGTCGGGACGGCACAGATACGCAGTATTTT. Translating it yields CASSRDGTDTQYF.

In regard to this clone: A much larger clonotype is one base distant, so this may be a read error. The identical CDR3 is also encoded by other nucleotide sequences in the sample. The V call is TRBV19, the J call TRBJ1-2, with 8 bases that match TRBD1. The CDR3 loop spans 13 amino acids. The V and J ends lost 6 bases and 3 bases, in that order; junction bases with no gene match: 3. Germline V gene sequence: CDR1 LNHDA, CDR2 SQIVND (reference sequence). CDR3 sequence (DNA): TGTGCCAGTAGCCCGACAGGGGACTATGGCTACACCTTC. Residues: CASSPTGDYGYTF.

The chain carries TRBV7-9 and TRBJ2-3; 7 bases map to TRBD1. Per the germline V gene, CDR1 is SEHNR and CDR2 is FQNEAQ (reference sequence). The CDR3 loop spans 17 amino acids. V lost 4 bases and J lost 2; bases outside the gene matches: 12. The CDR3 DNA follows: TGTGCCAGCAGCTCGACTATGGGACAGTCCTTCACAGATACGCAGTATTTT. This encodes CASSSTMGQSFTDTQYF.

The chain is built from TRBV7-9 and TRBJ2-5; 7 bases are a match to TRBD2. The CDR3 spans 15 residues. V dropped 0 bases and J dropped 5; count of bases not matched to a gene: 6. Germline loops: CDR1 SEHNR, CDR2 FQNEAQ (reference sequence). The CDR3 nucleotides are TGTGCCAGCAGCTTAGCGGGAGGGCCGCGGGAGACCCAGTACTTC. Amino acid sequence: CASSLAGGPRETQYF.